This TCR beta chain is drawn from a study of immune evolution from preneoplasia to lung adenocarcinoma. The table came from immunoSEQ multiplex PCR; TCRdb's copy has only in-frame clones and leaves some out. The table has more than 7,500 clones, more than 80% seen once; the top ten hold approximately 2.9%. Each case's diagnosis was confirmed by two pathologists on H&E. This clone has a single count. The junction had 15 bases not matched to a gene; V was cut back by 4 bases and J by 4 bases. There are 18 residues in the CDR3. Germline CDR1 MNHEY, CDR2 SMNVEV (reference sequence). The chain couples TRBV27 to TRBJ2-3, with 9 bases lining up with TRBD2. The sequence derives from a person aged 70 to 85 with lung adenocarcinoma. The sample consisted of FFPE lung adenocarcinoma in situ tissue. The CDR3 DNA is TGTGCCAGCAGTTCTAGGGGTCTAGCGGGGACACCCCCAGATACGCAGTATTTT. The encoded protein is CASSSRGLAGTPPDTQYF.